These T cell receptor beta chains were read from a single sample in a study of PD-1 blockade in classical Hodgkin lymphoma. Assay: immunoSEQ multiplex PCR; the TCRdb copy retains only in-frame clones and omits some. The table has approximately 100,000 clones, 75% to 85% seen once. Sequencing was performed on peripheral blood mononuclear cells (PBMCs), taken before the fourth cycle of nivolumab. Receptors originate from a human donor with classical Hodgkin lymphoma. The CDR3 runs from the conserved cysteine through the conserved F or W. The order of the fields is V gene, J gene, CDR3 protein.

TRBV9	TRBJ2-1	CASSEGQGIYNEQFF
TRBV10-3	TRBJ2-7	CAISKRGAGNEQYF
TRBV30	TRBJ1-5	CAWSTLDRGNQPQHF
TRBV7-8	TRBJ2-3	CASSLGGLATDTQYF
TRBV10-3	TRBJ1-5	CAISEIVVLGQPQHF
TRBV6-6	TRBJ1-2	CASGSEAVGGYTF
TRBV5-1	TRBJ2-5	CASSYSGLEETQYF
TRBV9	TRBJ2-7	CASSVGGTGVSYEQYF
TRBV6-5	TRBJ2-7	CASNTGPEQYF
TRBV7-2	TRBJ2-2	CASSRDPGKGGELFF
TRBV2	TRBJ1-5	CASSEARVQPQHF
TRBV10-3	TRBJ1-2	CAISESAGTDGYTF
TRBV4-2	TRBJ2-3	CASSSDPTDTQYF
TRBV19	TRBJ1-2	CASSMVNYGYTF
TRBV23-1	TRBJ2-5	CATTLSGTYQETQYF
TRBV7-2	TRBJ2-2	CASSPSGTGELFF
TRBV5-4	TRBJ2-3	CASSLNSGTGGDTQYF
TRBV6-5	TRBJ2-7	CASSYSGQGGGYEQYF
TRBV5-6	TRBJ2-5	CASSWTSGETQYF
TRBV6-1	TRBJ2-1	CASSGTGGYNEQFF
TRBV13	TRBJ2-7	CASTERVSSYEQYF
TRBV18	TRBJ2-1	CATMGQDAYNEQFF